The T cell receptor (beta chain) under discussion was sequenced for a study of T cell repertoires in cytomegalovirus infection (dated by TCRdb to about 2019). The study in broad terms: Because public TCR beta signatures pointed to carriage of CMV infection together with the matching HLA type, the HLA type of each donor mattered for the analysis. Overall study outcomes, separate from this receptor: In the ex vivo response, HLA-C-restricted CMV-specific TCR beta clonotypes were dominant, and in two of eight donors the single most frequent clonotype came from this HLA-C-restricted group. Cumulative frequency of public TCR beta family members discriminated carriers of CMV infection plus the relevant HLA type in this cohort and an independent roughly 330-donor cohort.

Sequencing took place on an Illumina HiSeq 1500. Through fastp at Q25 and MiXCR, TCRdb rebuilt clones from the public reads, retaining in-frame beta chains. When rows share a CDR3 protein, they turn into one entry using the most common DNA and genes. This sample gives approximately 500,000 distinct CDR3 sequences in total; approximately 15% of them show up just once. The leading ten clones occupy about 24% of the sample. A few counts support this clonotype. Its antigen has not been determined. Base qualities were left out, and no much larger clone turns up one base away. Sequencing used CD8+ T cells from PBMCs. This sequence originates from a human donor in good health (CMV status not recorded). Some clones in this sample may be carry-over from other donors' samples.

The encoded CDR3 is CASSPSESNEQFF. The nucleotides read TGTGCCAGTAGTCCTAGCGAAAGCAATGAGCAGTTCTTC. The chain is made from TRBV19 and TRBJ2-1, and perhaps TRBD2 as D gene, on 6 matching bases. The germline V gene (reference sequence) yields LNHDA for CDR1 and SQIVND for CDR2. The CDR3 numbers 13 residues from cysteine through phenylalanine. Only CDR3 DNA remains: 39 bases, in frame from the first base. Trimming takes 5 bases from V and 6 bases from J, and the germline ends sit 11 bases apart.